The T cell receptor (beta chain) under discussion was sequenced for a study of shared clonotypes between healthy human individuals (dated by TCRdb to 2018 to 2021). Turning to the overall study: The cohort included three men and a couple of women between 18 and 49 years of age. Per donor, three plates each were used for CD4 naive and CD4 memory, two for CD8 naive, and one for CD8 memory. The study deeply sequenced blood TCR repertoires of five healthy adults to estimate repertoire size and the extent of clonotype sharing between individuals. To increase sequencing depth and limit assay-specific biases, different laboratories used diverse techniques to prepare libraries and sequence TCR repertoires. Per donor, leukapheresis produced somewhere between about 0.8 and 9 billion PBMCs. Study-wide conclusions, independent of this receptor: Incomplete sequencing was indicated by rarefaction of sorted-subset datasets, despite the large sequencing depth. The small number of donors limited the genetic and exposure-history diversity represented. Compared with non-shared clonotypes, the clonotypes found in all four sorted-subset donors had higher generation probabilities. Estimated clonotype richness was generally larger for naive than for memory subsets. Pairwise subsampling led to the expectation that sequencing depth would affect the degree of clonotype sharing among donors. Sampling was restricted to blood, and TCR repertoires in tissues likely differ from the TCR repertoires found in blood. When a handful of donors were compared, the shared fraction of clonotypes was around 5% for naive CD4, 3.5% to 4% for naive CD8, 2.3% for memory CD4, and under 0.5% for memory CD8.

Trimming removed 1 base from V and 6 bases from J, leaving 16 bases between the germline ends. As encoded in the germline V gene (reference sequence), CDR1 is GTSNPN while CDR2 is SVGIG. The CDR3 runs 15 amino acids, cysteine and phenylalanine included. The DNA shown is the 45-base CDR3, in frame from base 1. Healthy HIV-negative adults with no recently reported acute infections or vaccinations were included as donors. Every donor was a Caucasian adult residing in Nashville, Tennessee, USA. Magnetic negative selection was used to enrich CD4+ T cells, after which naive cells were positively selected on CD45RA and the negative fraction became the memory subset. After blood collection by leukapheresis, PBMCs were isolated using Ficoll-Histopaque density gradient centrifugation and then cryopreserved in the vapor phase of liquid nitrogen. Purity and quantity of every magnetically sorted T cell population were checked by analytical flow cytometry. Genomic DNA was isolated from every sorted fraction and measured by UV absorbance on a Nanodrop 2000c.

Turning to this clone: This receptor's antigen is unknown. No much larger clone is present one base from it, and per-base qualities are unavailable.

TCR CDR3 regions were amplified from genomic DNA by multiplex PCR using the deep immunoSEQ assay. Extracted genomic DNA from each cell subset was distributed evenly across all wells of several immunoSEQ 96-well plates, and each plate was treated as a replicate. For sorted subsets, around 0.2 ug of genomic DNA, equivalent to about 30,000 T cell genomes, went into each replicate PCR. The purified libraries were quantified using a Qubit 3.0 fluorometer, sized with a Bioanalyzer 2100, and then quantified again using the KAPA Library Quantification kit. Every immunoSEQ 96-well plate was sequenced on a separate single-read 150-cycle Illumina NextSeq 550 flow cell. As for how the authors treated the data: Because the immunoSEQ output held only junctional sequences and lacked quality scores, the filtering could not match the filtering applied to full-length reads. To assign V/J genes and CDR3, sequences were annotated using PyIR, a Python wrapper for IgBLAST v1.9, with IMGT germline references. Any read was removed if the V/J assignment was weak (E-value above 1e-6), the CDR3 was missing, or the read contained stop codons, out-of-frame junctions, or ambiguous translated residues. V3J clonotypes were defined as sequences sharing the same inferred V gene, J gene, and CDR3 amino acid sequence. The percentage overlap between two repertoires was calculated by dividing the number of shared unique clonotypes by the size of the smaller repertoire. Three approaches were used to assess repertoire richness: RTK rarefaction, the Chao1 estimator, and Recon v2.1 estimates of unobserved clonotypes. Generation probabilities for all TCRbeta clonotypes obtained by the gDNA method from a handful of donors were computed using OLGA. TCRdb limited this immuneACCESS table to in-frame rearrangements with V and J called. A share of clones is missing; checked studies link under half to unresolved V genes, and the rest is unexplained. Clone size and the V and J calls come from that table; the DNA yielded D and trimming. In all, the sample holds roughly 1,100,000 clones, and about 80% of those were seen once. 1.4% to 1.5% of the sample is taken by the ten largest.

This sequence uses TRBV30 and TRBJ1-5; TRBD1 could be the D gene, as 6 bases match. The clonotype was recovered from a man between 18 and 29 years old in good health. Input material: memory CD4+ T cells sorted from blood. The cell subset or site label, read with the paper, signifies: CD45RA-negative fraction. The base sequence is TGTGCCTGGAGTGAGGGGGGGCGAGCAACTCAGCCCCAGCATTTT. It codes for CAWSEGGRATQPQHF.